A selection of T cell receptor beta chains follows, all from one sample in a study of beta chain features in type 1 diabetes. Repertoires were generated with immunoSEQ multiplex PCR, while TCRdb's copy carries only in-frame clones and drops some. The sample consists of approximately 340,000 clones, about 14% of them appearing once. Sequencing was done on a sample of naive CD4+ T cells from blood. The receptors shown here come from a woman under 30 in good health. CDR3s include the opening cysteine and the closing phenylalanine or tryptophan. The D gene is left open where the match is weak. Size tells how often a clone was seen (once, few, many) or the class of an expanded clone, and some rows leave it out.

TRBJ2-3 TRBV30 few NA TGTGCCTGGAGTGTCATCAGGGTCTCTAGCACAGATACGCAGTATTTT CAWSVIRVSSTDTQYF
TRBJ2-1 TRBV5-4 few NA TGTGCCAGCATGACGAGGAATACGGCCAATGAGCAGTTCTTC CASMTRNTANEQFF
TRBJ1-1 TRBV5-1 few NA TGCGCCAGCAGCCCGGACAGACCGAACACTGAAGCTTTCTTT CASSPDRPNTEAFF
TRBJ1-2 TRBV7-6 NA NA TGTGCCAGCAGCATCGACAGCCGCTATGGCTACACCTTC CASSIDSRYGYTF
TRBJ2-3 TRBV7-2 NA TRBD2 TGTGCCAGCAGCCCGCGACTAGCGGGAGGTGGCACAGATACGCAGTATTTT CASSPRLAGGGTDTQYF
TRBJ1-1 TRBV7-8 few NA TGTGCCAGCAGCCCGACGGAGATGAACACTGAAGCTTTCTTT CASSPTEMNTEAFF
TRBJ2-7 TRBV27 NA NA TGTGCCAGCAGTTTACTCACAGGGAACTACGAGCAGTACTTC CASSLLTGNYEQYF
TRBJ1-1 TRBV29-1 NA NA TGCAGTACTCGCGATGGTGAAGCTTTCTTT CSTRDGEAFF
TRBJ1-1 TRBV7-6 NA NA TGTGCCAGCAGTCCCTCGAGAGCCCCGAACACTGAAGCTTTCTTT CASSPSRAPNTEAFF
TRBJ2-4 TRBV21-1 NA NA TGTGCCAGCAGCAAAGAGAAGGGCAGACAGGGAGATGCCAAAAACATTCAGTACTTC CASSKEKGRQGDAKNIQYF
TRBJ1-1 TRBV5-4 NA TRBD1 TGTGCCAGCAGCCCCGGCGGACAGGGAAGGAACACTGAAGCTTTCTTT CASSPGGQGRNTEAFF
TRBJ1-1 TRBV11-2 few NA TGTGCCAGCAGCTTCGGTGGGACTGGCCCAACCGGGACTGAAGCTTTCTTT CASSFGGTGPTGTEAFF
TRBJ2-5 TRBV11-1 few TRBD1 TGTGCCAGCAGCTCAGGGACAGGGGTAGAGACCCAGTACTTC CASSSGTGVETQYF
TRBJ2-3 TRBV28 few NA TGTGCCAGCAGTGCCTTCCTACCGAGAGGAACAGATACGCAGTATTTT CASSAFLPRGTDTQYF
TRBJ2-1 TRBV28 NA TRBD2 TGTGCCAGCAGTTTAACCCGACTAGCGGGACACAATGAGCAGTTCTTC CASSLTRLAGHNEQFF
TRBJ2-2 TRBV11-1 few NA TGTGCCAGCAGCCGACTAGGTGGGGCCGGGGAGCTGTTTTTT CASSRLGGAGELFF
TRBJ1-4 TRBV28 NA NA TGTGCCAGCAGTTCATTCAGACTGTTTTTT CASSSFRLFF
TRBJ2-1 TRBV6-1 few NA TGTGCCAGCAGTTCTAACTACAATGAGCAGTTCTTC CASSSNYNEQFF
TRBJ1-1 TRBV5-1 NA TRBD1 TGCGCCAGCAGCTTGTTGTTGGACAGGGCAACGAACACTGAAGCTTTCTTT CASSLLLDRATNTEAFF
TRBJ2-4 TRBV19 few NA TGTGCCAGTAGTACCTTTCTGGGCAGGGGTAACATTCAGTACTTC CASSTFLGRGNIQYF
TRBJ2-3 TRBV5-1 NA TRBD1 TGCGCCAGCAGCTTGGGGACAGGGGGGCCAGATACGCAGTATTTT CASSLGTGGPDTQYF
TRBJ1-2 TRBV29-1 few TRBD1 TGCAGCGTTGAGACAGGGGATGATGGCTACACCTTC CSVETGDDGYTF
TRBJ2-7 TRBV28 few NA TGTGCCAGCATCAAGGGGGAAGGGTACGAGCAGTACTTC CASIKGEGYEQYF
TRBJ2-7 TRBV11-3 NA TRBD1 TGTGCCAGCAGTCCGGACAGGGGCTACGAGCAGTACTTC CASSPDRGYEQYF
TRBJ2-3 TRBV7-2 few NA TGTGCCAGCAGCTTGAGGATAGATACGCAGTATTTT CASSLRIDTQYF
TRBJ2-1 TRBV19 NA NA TGTGCCAGTAGTATCGGGGCCTACAATGAGCAGTTCTTC CASSIGAYNEQFF
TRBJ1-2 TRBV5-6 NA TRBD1 TGTGCCAGCAGCCGTATAGGGACAGGGGGCATTGGCTACACCTTC CASSRIGTGGIGYTF
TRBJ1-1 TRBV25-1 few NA TGTGCCAGCAGAGCGGACCCTAGTGGCACTGAAGCTTTCTTT CASRADPSGTEAFF
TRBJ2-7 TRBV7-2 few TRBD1 TGTGCCAGCAGCTTAGGGACAGGCCAAGCCTACGAGCAGTACTTC CASSLGTGQAYEQYF
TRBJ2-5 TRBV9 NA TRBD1 TGTGCCAGCAGCGTAGGCGACCGTCAGGGGGCAAGAGAGACCCAGTACTTC CASSVGDRQGARETQYF
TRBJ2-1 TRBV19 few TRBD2 TGTGCCAGTAGTTTCGGGAGGGCCAGGTTCAATGAGCAGTTCTTC CASSFGRARFNEQFF
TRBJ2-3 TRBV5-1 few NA TGCGCCAGCAGCTTCGAAGGGCTAGCGACCACAGATACGCAGTATTTT CASSFEGLATTDTQYF
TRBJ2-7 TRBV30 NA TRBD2 TGTGCCTGGGGACTAGCGGGTCTACCCGAGCAGTACTTC CAWGLAGLPEQYF
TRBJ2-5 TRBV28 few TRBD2 TGTGCCAGCAGACTAGCGGGAGGTCAAGAGACCCAGTACTTC CASRLAGGQETQYF
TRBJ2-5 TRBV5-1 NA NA TGCGCCAGCAGCTTCGGCCTAGCGACCGAGACCCAGTACTTC CASSFGLATETQYF
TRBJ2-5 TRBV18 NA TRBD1 TGTGCCAGCTCACCGGGACAGGGGCCTCAAGAGACCCAGTACTTC CASSPGQGPQETQYF
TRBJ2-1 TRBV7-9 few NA TGTGCCAGCAGCTGGAGTCGTTACAATGAGCAGTTCTTC CASSWSRYNEQFF
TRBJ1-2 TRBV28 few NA TGTGCCAGCAGTTTACAGGGAAGGTATGGCTACACCTTC CASSLQGRYGYTF
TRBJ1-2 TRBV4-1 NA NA TGCGCCAGCAGCCAAAGTCAGGGAAACTATGGCTACACCTTC CASSQSQGNYGYTF
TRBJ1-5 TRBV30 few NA TGTGCCTGGAGACTAAAGACAGGTCAGCCCCAGCATTTT CAWRLKTGQPQHF